These 24 T cell receptor beta chains share one sample of origin, sequenced in a study of T-cell reconstitution after alpha-beta-depleted transplantation in children. Unique molecular identifiers were incorporated when the TCRbeta library was constructed. Each CDR3 protein is one row after TCRdb ran MiXCR on the PCR reads. This table holds 600,000 or so distinct CDR3 sequences, more than 20% found once. Sequenced material: PBMCs, mostly from graft donor cells, taken 360 days after TCRalphabeta/CD19-depleted stem cell transplant. All receptors derive from a boy younger than two who had a stem cell transplant for acute myeloid leukemia, so the T cells may come from the graft donor.

There are a few counts of this clonotype. In DNA, the CDR3 is TGTGCCACCAGCAGAGAGGTGGGGGGCCCCCATTCGGGGTCCCAGTACTTC. Its protein is CATSREVGGPHSGSQYF. V gene TRBV15 combines with J gene TRBJ2-5, with D perhaps matching TRBD1 or TRBD2 (6 bases each). The germline CDR1 and CDR2 sequences are LNHNV and YYDKDF (reference sequence). Trimming removed 0 bases from V and 9 bases from J, with 23 bases in between. CDR3 size: 17 residues. The variable domain in full, completed from reference TRBV15 and TRBJ2-5, reads DAMVIQNPRYQVTQFGKPVTLSCSQTLNHNVMYWYQQKSSQAPKLLFHYYDKDFNNEADTPDNFQSRRPNTSFCFLDIRSPGLGDTAMYLCATSREVGGPHSGSQYFGPGTRLLVL.

The CDR3 loop reads CASRFTGSTEAFF. CDR3 nucleotide sequence: TGCGCCAGCAGATTTACAGGGTCCACTGAAGCTTTCTTT. The rearrangement joins TRBV5-1 to TRBJ1-1, with D maybe TRBD1 (6 bases). The CDR3 covers 13 residues. The germline V gene encodes CDR1 SGHRS and CDR2 YFSETQ. V lost 5 bases to trimming and J lost 4 bases, with 12 bases between them.

The table lists this clonotype with many counts. This chain joins TRBV5-5 and TRBJ2-5; maybe TRBD1 (5 bases). CDR3 length: 14 amino acids. Trimming pared 2 bases from V and 2 bases from J, leaving 10 bases between. Looked up from germline, CDR1 is SGHKS and CDR2 is YYEKEE (reference sequence). CDR3 protein: CASSFGAIQETQYF. The CDR3 DNA reads as TGTGCCAGCAGCTTTGGGGCAATTCAAGAGACCCAGTACTTC.

The chain joins TRBV3-1 to TRBJ2-7; 8 bases line up with TRBD1. The length of the CDR3 is 14 residues. V lost 5 bases to trimming and J lost 1 base; unmatched junction nucleotides: 4. Germline CDR1 is LGHDT and CDR2 is YNNKEL (reference sequence). The CDR3 loop reads CASSTGQGSYEQYV. The CDR3 nucleotides are TGTGCCAGCAGCACAGGACAGGGATCCTACGAGCAGTACGTC.

The chain joins TRBV7-2 to TRBJ2-6, with 8 bases identical to TRBD1. Trimming removed 3 bases from V and 1 base from J; junction bases left unmatched: 2. The CDR3 runs to 16 residues. CDR1 and CDR2 from the germline V gene are SGHTA and FQGNSA. CDR3 bases: TGTGCCAGCAGCTTGACAGGGGTATCTGGGGCCAACGTCCTGACTTTC. Translated: CASSLTGVSGANVLTF.

This clonotype was seen repeatedly, ten times or more. This chain joins TRBV12-3 or TRBV12-4 and TRBJ2-1, with 11 bases fitting TRBD2. The CDR3 loop spans 15 amino acids. J lost 4 bases, V lost 6 bases, and 5 bases had no gene match. The CDR3 reads CASSVLAGGYNEQFF. In DNA form, the CDR3 reads TGTGCCAGCAGCGTCCTAGCGGGGGGTTACAATGAGCAGTTCTTC.

Notes on this clonotype: This may come from a read error, since a much larger clone is one base off. This chain links TRBV2 with TRBJ2-7, with D perhaps matching TRBD1 (5 bases). V gave up 1 base and J gave up 5 bases, with 12 bases separating them. The V gene's germline CDR1 is SNHLY and CDR2 FYNNEI. There are 14 residues in the CDR3. CDR3 nucleotide sequence: TGTGCCAGCAGTGAAGAGGGGTCAAACCACGAGCAGTACTTC. This gives the protein CASSEEGSNHEQYF.

In this sample, this clonotype turned up a few times. The chain links TRBV5-1 to TRBJ1-3, with 7 bases fitting TRBD1. The V and J ends lost 2 bases and 0 bases, in that order; junction bases with no gene match: 5. The germline CDR1 and CDR2 sequences are SGHRS and YFSETQ. This CDR3 has 16 amino acids. This chain's CDR3 is CASSFGDSNSGNTIYF. The CDR3 nucleotides read TGCGCCAGCAGCTTTGGGGACAGCAACTCTGGAAACACCATATATTTT.

This clonotype was seen more than once but under ten times. The CDR3 reads CATKDRLDAGANVLTF. Here the CDR3 DNA reads TGTGCCACGAAGGACCGCCTGGACGCTGGGGCCAACGTCCTGACTTTC. This chain links TRBV10-3 with TRBJ2-6, with unresolved D. The CDR3 contains 16 residues. V lost 10 bases, J lost 2 bases, and 18 bases lay in between. The germline V gene has CDR1 ENHRY and CDR2 SYGVKD.

This sequence joins TRBV7-2 and TRBJ2-2; TRBD1 or TRBD2 may be the D gene (5 bases each). Germline V lookup: CDR1 SGHTA, CDR2 FQGNSA. The CDR3 is 12 residues long. V was clipped by 3 bases and J by 9 bases, with 8 bases between them. The CDR3 coding sequence is TGTGCCAGCAGCTTCGGGGCGCGGGAGCTGTTTTTT. Protein sequence: CASSFGARELFF.

Only a few counts were recorded for this clonotype. The chain combines TRBV3-1 with TRBJ2-1; 9 bases agree with TRBD2. Trimming at V came to 0 bases and at J to 13 bases, leaving 7 bases not matched to a gene. Germline values: CDR1 LGHDT, CDR2 YNNKEL (reference sequence). The CDR3 runs 14 residues. This CDR3 reads CASSQDPTSGGQFF. In DNA, the CDR3 is TGTGCCAGCAGCCAAGATCCGACTAGCGGCGGACAGTTCTTC.

This clonotype has a count of ten or more. The V and J genes are TRBV5-4 and TRBJ2-3; no firm D call. The CDR3 loop spans 14 amino acids. V shed 2 bases and J shed 1 base, with 8 bases lying between them. The germline V gene encodes CDR1 SGHNT and CDR2 YYREEE (reference sequence). Here the CDR3 DNA reads TGTGCCAGCAGCTTAGGTTTTGGCACAGATACGCAGTATTTT. It translates to CASSLGFGTDTQYF.

This clonotype was seen ten or more times. This sequence joins TRBV20-1 and TRBJ1-6, with 7 nucleotides matching TRBD1. The trim removed 6 bases at V and 9 bases at J, leaving 8 bases unmatched. The CDR3 consists of 13 residues. Germline V gene sequence: CDR1 DFQATT, CDR2 SNEGSKA (reference sequence). As DNA, the CDR3 is TGCAGTGCGGCAACAGGGGTCCGTTCACCCCTCCACTTT. Translating gives CSAATGVRSPLHF.

There are many counts of this clonotype. V gene TRBV6-1 combines with J gene TRBJ1-2; D perhaps matches TRBD1 (5 bases). V was trimmed by 1 base and J by 8 bases, leaving 11 bases between them. Germline V gene sequence: CDR1 MNHNS, CDR2 SASEGT. The CDR3 has 13 residues. CDR3 amino acids: CASSEGPGSGYTF. The DNA of the CDR3 is TGTGCCAGCAGTGAAGGTCCAGGGTCGGGCTACACCTTC.

The chain joins TRBV5-1 to TRBJ2-1; TRBD2 aligns across 14 bases. This CDR3 has 16 residues. The J segment lost 8 bases and the V segment lost 4 bases, leaving 8 bases of the junction unmatched. Germline V gene lookup returns CDR1 SGHRS and CDR2 YFSETQ. CDR3 protein: CASSPKTSGGADEQFF. In nucleotides, the CDR3 is TGCGCCAGCAGCCCGAAGACTAGCGGGGGGGCAGATGAGCAGTTCTTC.

The chain has TRBV6-1 and TRBJ2-5; 12 positions match TRBD2. CDR1 and CDR2 from the germline V gene are MNHNS and SASEGT. V lost 5 bases and J lost 1; bases outside the gene matches: 11. The CDR3 extends over 18 amino acids. The CDR3 loop reads CASSQKAPSGGVQETQYF. The CDR3 DNA sequence: TGTGCCAGCAGTCAAAAGGCACCTAGCGGGGGGGTCCAAGAGACCCAGTACTTC.

This clonotype was seen many times. The V call is TRBV12-3 or TRBV12-4, the J call TRBJ1-2; tentative D call: TRBD1 (6 bases). The CDR3 loop spans 14 amino acids. Trimming took off 0 bases at V and 7 bases at J, with 12 bases between the two ends. The CDR3 nucleotides are TGTGCCAGCAGTTTAGCCCCGACAGGCCTTGGCTACACCTTC. Its protein product is CASSLAPTGLGYTF.

The chain is built from TRBV2 and TRBJ1-6, with D hard to call. V was shortened by 6 bases and J by 4 bases, with 13 bases between the two germline ends. CDR3 length: 15 amino acids. From germline, CDR1 is SNHLY and CDR2 FYNNEI. The DNA for the CDR3 is TGTGCCAGCAGCCAGAGTGGGTGGTATAATTCACCCCTCCACTTT. It translates to CASSQSGWYNSPLHF.

The V and J genes are TRBV20-1 and TRBJ2-3, with 13 nucleotides matching TRBD2. CDR3 length: 15 amino acids. The ends lost 5 bases at V and 3 bases at J; junction bases unmatched: 5. CDR1 is DFQATT, CDR2 SNEGSKA, per germline (reference sequence). The CDR3 is CSALLAGGSTDTQYF. The CDR3 nucleotides read TGCAGTGCTCTACTAGCGGGAGGGTCGACAGATACGCAGTATTTT.

The J gene is TRBJ2-4, the V gene TRBV4-3; a weak D match, TRBD1 (6 bases). Germline V lookup: CDR1 LGHNA, CDR2 YSLEER. V was clipped by 0 bases and J by 0 bases, with 12 bases between them. The CDR3 runs to 17 residues. CDR3 sequence (DNA): TGCGCCAGCAGCCAAGATTGGGACACAATAGCCAAAAACATTCAGTACTTC. Amino acids: CASSQDWDTIAKNIQYF.

The table lists this clonotype with many counts. V usage is TRBV12-3 or TRBV12-4 and J usage is TRBJ2-5, with D possibly being TRBD2 (5 bases). Trimming cost V 4 bases and J 1 base, with 13 bases left between them. The CDR3 consists of 15 residues. CDR3 residues: CASSSGELAQETQYF. CDR3 nucleotide sequence: TGTGCCAGCAGTTCCGGGGAGCTGGCCCAAGAGACCCAGTACTTC.

This clonotype was found many times. This rearrangement joins TRBV12-3 or TRBV12-4 to TRBJ2-1, with D possibly TRBD2 on 5 matching bases. With 3 bases removed from V and 0 bases from J, the gap between germline ends came to 9 bases. The CDR3 runs 15 residues. The CDR3 here is CASSFYGSSYNEQFF. The DNA for the CDR3 is TGTGCCAGCAGTTTTTATGGGAGCTCCTACAATGAGCAGTTCTTC.

The chain employs TRBV25-1 and TRBJ2-3, with a tentative D call TRBD2 (6 bases). Trimming pared 3 bases from V and 0 bases from J, leaving 10 bases between. CDR1 MGHDK and CDR2 SYGVNS come from the germline V gene. The CDR3 is made up of 15 amino acids. The CDR3 sequence: CASSDAGRSTDTQYF. The CDR3 nucleotides are TGTGCCAGCAGTGACGCGGGGAGAAGCACAGATACGCAGTATTTT.

This clonotype appeared a few times. CDR3 bases: TGTGCCACCAGCATGCAGGGGGCAAATGGCAATCAGCCCCAGCATTTT. This encodes CATSMQGANGNQPQHF. This rearrangement joins TRBV15 to TRBJ1-5; 8 bases are a match to TRBD1. This CDR3 has 16 residues. Germline CDR1 reads LNHNV; CDR2 reads YYDKDF (reference sequence). The J segment lost 2 bases and the V segment lost 4 bases, leaving 7 bases of the junction unmatched.